Below, one TCR beta chain is given with its context. In the authors' methods: Amplification of reference gene primers provided the estimated nucleated cell counts. Profiling relied on immunoSEQ multiplex PCR, and the TCRdb table lists in-frame clones only, not all of them. That table supplies the V and J calls and clone size; D and trimming were determined from the DNA. The data hold approximately 170,000 clones, with approximately 85% observed a single time. The data derive from a study of blood T cell repertoires in COVID-19. Unmatched junction bases numbered 4, after V lost 2 bases and J lost 8 bases. CDR1 and CDR2 from the germline V gene are MNHEY and SVGEGT. This CDR3 is built from 15 residues.

This TCR was recovered from a man aged 80 or over with COVID-19, enrolled during active disease. The V gene is TRBV6-2 or TRBV6-3, the J gene TRBJ2-3, with 13 bases matching TRBD2. Material for sequencing was peripheral blood. The DNA for the CDR3 is TGTGCCAGCAGTTACGGGACTAGCGGGGAGCTTACGCAGTATTTT. Translated: CASSYGTSGELTQYF.